Reported below is one TCR beta chain. Its cognate antigen is unknown. These data come from a study of T-cell memory formation after mild COVID-19. About the study: TCR clusters were mostly confined to one donor each. Study findings and constraints: The appearance of some responding clones in pre-infection memory suggested that cross-reactive memory joined. Shrinking CD4+ clones resided mostly in CM and EM, and CD8+ ones in EMRA.

TCR alpha and TCR beta cDNA libraries carrying sample barcodes and UMIs were produced by 5'RACE using constant-segment primers. MiXCR, applied by TCRdb to the 5' RACE reads, yields one record per CDR3 protein. The table shows 180,000 or so distinct CDR3 sequences, with 16% occurring only once. V dropped 1 base and J dropped 13; count of bases not matched to a gene: 9. Per germline, CDR1 SGHRS and CDR2 YFSETQ. The CDR3 covers 15 residues. This clonotype was sampled from an adult woman who had mild COVID-19 (a few samples of this study predate the infection). Cell type and time point are not known. The chain couples TRBV5-1 to TRBJ1-6, with TRBD1 matching 9 bases. The sequencing sample was made of PBMCs or a T cell subset sorted from them (not recorded which). CDR3 DNA: TGCGCCAGCAGCTTGAGGGACAGGGAGGGGGGTCCCCTCCACTTT. Translated, it gives CASSLRDREGGPLHF.